A selection of T cell receptor beta chains follows, all from one sample in a study of shared clonotypes between healthy human individuals. The assay was immunoSEQ multiplex PCR, and TCRdb's table has in-frame clones only and misses some. Of roughly 2.6 million clones detected, 90% to 95% appear once; the ten largest clones hold around 0.15%. The sequenced sample consisted of naive CD4+ T cells sorted from blood. These receptors all come from a man aged 18 to 29 in good health. Each CDR3 is given with its conserved first and last residue. D genes are given only for firm matches. Rows may omit the clone size; those that give it use once, few, many or a size class.

>18|-|TRBJ2-5|TRBV4-1|TRBD1
TGCGCCAGCAGCAAAAGAACGGACAGGGGGGAGGTTCAAGAGACCCAGTACTTC
CASSKRTDRGEVQETQYF
>12|-|TRBJ2-7|TRBV10-2|-
TGCGCCAGCAGTGAGAAGAACTACGAGCAGTACTTC
CASSEKNYEQYF
>16|-|TRBJ2-1|TRBV18|TRBD1
TGTGCCAGCTCATCAGGGACAGGCAGCTCCTACAATGAGCAGTTCTTC
CASSSGTGSSYNEQFF
>16|-|TRBJ1-2|TRBV7-8|TRBD1
TGTGCCAGCAGCTTACCCGGACAGGCATCGGGCTATGGCTACACCTTC
CASSLPGQASGYGYTF
>18|-|TRBJ1-6|TRBV5-6|-
TGTGCCAGCAGCTTGTTCTTAAACAGGAAGGCCTCGAATTCACCCCTCCACTTT
CASSLFLNRKASNSPLHF
>13|once|TRBJ2-3|TRBV7-2|-
TGTGCCAGCAGCTTAGGGATGCTAGATACGCAGTATTTT
CASSLGMLDTQYF
>14|-|TRBJ2-7|TRBV28|-
TGTGCCAGCAGTTTAGCACAGGGTAGTCGCGAGCAGTACTTC
CASSLAQGSREQYF
>15|few|TRBJ2-5|TRBV7-9|TRBD1
TGTGCCAGCAGCACGGGACAGGGGGCTTGGGAGACCCAGTACTTC
CASSTGQGAWETQYF
>15|-|TRBJ2-6|TRBV2|-
TGTGCCAGCATAGGACAGATCTCTGGGGCCAACGTCCTGACTTTC
CASIGQISGANVLTF
>14|-|TRBJ2-7|TRBV29-1|TRBD1
TGCAGCGCACGGATGGGACAGGGAACCTACGAGCAGTACTTC
CSARMGQGTYEQYF
>16|-|TRBJ2-3|TRBV28|TRBD2
TGTGCCAGCAGTTTAGGCGGGAGTTGGGGCACAGATACGCAGTATTTT
CASSLGGSWGTDTQYF
>12|-|TRBJ2-7|TRBV7-8|-
TGTGCCAGCAGCTCCCTACTATACGAGCAGTACTTC
CASSSLLYEQYF
>13|-|TRBJ1-2|TRBV7-9|-
TGTGCCAGCAGCTTCGGGGAGGACTATGGCTACACCTTC
CASSFGEDYGYTF
>15|-|TRBJ1-2|TRBV6-6|TRBD1
TGTGCCAGCAGTTCTGGACAGGGAAATCATTATGGCTACACCTTC
CASSSGQGNHYGYTF
>16|-|TRBJ2-7|TRBV5-1|TRBD2
TGCGCCAGCAGCTTGGCCGCGAGCGGGGCGGCCTACGAGCAGTACTTC
CASSLAASGAAYEQYF
>13|few|TRBJ1-2|TRBV6-5|-
TGTGCCAGCAGGCCCCCGGGACGTGGTGGCTACACCTTC
CASRPPGRGGYTF
>13|-|TRBJ2-1|TRBV5-1|TRBD1
TGCGCCAGCAACCCGACCCAGGGACAGGGAAAATTCTTC
CASNPTQGQGKFF
>12|-|TRBJ1-1|TRBV6-6|TRBD1
TGTGCCAGCAGTAAACTACAGGGGGTGGCTTTCTTT
CASSKLQGVAFF
>17|once|TRBJ2-3|TRBV6-1|TRBD2
TGTGCCAGCAGTAAAGCTTCTAGCGGGATCGGGCCAGATACGCAGTATTTT
CASSKASSGIGPDTQYF
>15|once|TRBJ2-3|TRBV2|-
TGTGCCAGCAGTGATGGGGACACTTCCACAGATACGCAGTATTTT
CASSDGDTSTDTQYF
>15|-|TRBJ1-5|TRBV7-2|-
TGTGCCAGCAGCCCCCACCGGGGTGGCAATCAGCCCCAGCATTTT
CASSPHRGGNQPQHF
>16|-|TRBJ2-1|TRBV5-4|TRBD2
TGTGCCAGCAGCTCATTAGCGGGAGGGCCCCTAAGGGAGCAGTTCTTC
CASSSLAGGPLREQFF
>13|-|TRBJ2-7|TRBV25-1|-
TGTGCCAGCAGTGAAGTCGGCCTCTACGAGCAGTACTTC
CASSEVGLYEQYF
>15|-|TRBJ1-6|TRBV5-1|-
TGCGCCAGCAGCTTGTCAGAATACGGAAATTCACCCCTCCACTTT
CASSLSEYGNSPLHF
>15|-|TRBJ2-7|TRBV5-1|-
TGCGCCAGCAGCTTGTCGTTGGGCAGACTCTACGAGCAGTACTTC
CASSLSLGRLYEQYF
>16|-|TRBJ2-2|TRBV27|TRBD2
TGTGCCAGCAGTTTACGGACTAGCGTTAACACCGGGGAGCTGTTTTTT
CASSLRTSVNTGELFF
>15|-|TRBJ1-6|TRBV5-4|-
TGTGCCAGCAGTTCATCCGGGACCGAGTTGGCGCCCCTCCACTTT
CASSSSGTELAPLHF
>18|once|TRBJ2-3|TRBV5-6|TRBD2
TGTGCCAGCAGCTTGGGACTAGCGGGAGACTCTCGCACAGATACGCAGTATTTT
CASSLGLAGDSRTDTQYF
>13|-|TRBJ2-7|TRBV29-1|TRBD2
TGCAGCGGAACGACTAGCGGGGTATACGAGCAGTACTTC
CSGTTSGVYEQYF
>14|-|TRBJ2-7|TRBV5-1|-
TGCGCCAGCAGCTTGGCAGGGGCTACCTACGAGCAGTACTTC
CASSLAGATYEQYF
>15|-|TRBJ2-2|TRBV10-1|TRBD2
TGCGCCAGCAGTGAAGGACTAGCGGGCACCGGGGAGCTGTTTTTT
CASSEGLAGTGELFF
>15|-|TRBJ1-2|TRBV5-1|-
TGCGCCAGCAGCTTGGGGCTCGGGGTTAACTATGGCTACACCTTC
CASSLGLGVNYGYTF
>15|-|TRBJ2-7|TRBV9|-
TGTGCCAGCAGCCCCCGTTCCCAGCTACCCTACGAGCAGTACTTC
CASSPRSQLPYEQYF
>14|-|TRBJ2-7|TRBV5-4|TRBD1
TGTGCCAGCAGCGGGGACAGGATCGGCTACGAGCAGTACTTC
CASSGDRIGYEQYF
>13|-|TRBJ1-3|TRBV27|-
TGTGCCAGCAGTAATAACTCTGGAAACACCATATATTTT
CASSNNSGNTIYF
>15|-|TRBJ2-1|TRBV6-4|-
TGTGCCAGCAGTGACTCGTCGGGGGGCGAAAGGGAGCAGTTCTTC
CASSDSSGGEREQFF
>13|-|TRBJ2-5|TRBV7-9|TRBD1
TGTGCCAGCAGCCAGGGACAGCAGGAGACCCAGTACTTC
CASSQGQQETQYF
>16|-|TRBJ1-6|TRBV14|-
TGTGCCAGCAGCCCCTTCACGGGGGGCCATAATTCACCCCTCCACTTT
CASSPFTGGHNSPLHF
>17|few|TRBJ1-2|TRBV11-2|-
TGTGCCAGCAGCCGAGATAGCGGTAAGGGATCGAACTATGGCTACACCTTC
CASSRDSGKGSNYGYTF
>15|-|TRBJ2-1|TRBV30|TRBD1
TGTGCCTGGAGCCTAGGGGACAGACTGAAGAATGAGCAGTTCTTC
CAWSLGDRLKNEQFF
>15|-|TRBJ2-7|TRBV6-6|-
TGTGCCAGCAGTTACTCGGATACACTTACCTACGAGCAGTACTTC
CASSYSDTLTYEQYF
>17|once|TRBJ2-1|TRBV5-1|-
TGCGCCAGCAGCTTGGTTGTTCAAGCGGGTATCTACAATGAGCAGTTCTTC
CASSLVVQAGIYNEQFF
>15|-|TRBJ1-3|TRBV7-9|-
TGTGCCAGCAGCTTAATGGCAAGCTCTGGAAACACCATATATTTT
CASSLMASSGNTIYF
>14|few|TRBJ1-2|TRBV23-1|-
TGCGCCAGCAGGAACCCCACACGGGCCTATGGCTACACCTTC
CASRNPTRAYGYTF
>18|-|TRBJ2-1|TRBV9|TRBD2
TGTGCCAGCAGCCTCACAGGGGGGACTAGCGGGAGGGCCAATGAGCAGTTCTTC
CASSLTGGTSGRANEQFF
>15|-|TRBJ2-3|TRBV5-1|TRBD2
TGCGCCAGCAGCCCGTGGACTAGCGCCACAGATACGCAGTATTTT
CASSPWTSATDTQYF
>16|-|TRBJ2-5|TRBV19|-
TGTGCCAGTAGTATTGACGGCCTCATCCCCGAAGAGACCCAGTACTTC
CASSIDGLIPEETQYF
>14|-|TRBJ2-5|TRBV5-1|TRBD2
TGCGCCAGCAGCTTAGGAGCGGGAACAGAGACCCAGTACTTC
CASSLGAGTETQYF
>19|-|TRBJ2-1|TRBV7-2|TRBD2
TGTGCCAGCAGCTTGTCACCGATTTGGGCGGGAGCGACCTACAATGAGCAGTTCTTC
CASSLSPIWAGATYNEQFF
>15|-|TRBJ1-6|TRBV7-2|TRBD1
TGTGCCAGCAGCTCCTCGGGACAGATGAATTCACCCCTCCACTTT
CASSSSGQMNSPLHF
>15|-|TRBJ2-7|TRBV5-1|TRBD2
TGCGCCAGCAGCCTAGGACTAGCGGGGATCTACGAGCAGTACTTC
CASSLGLAGIYEQYF
>14|once|TRBJ2-7|TRBV5-1|TRBD1
TGCGCCAGCAGACCCGGGACAGCATCCTACGAGCAGTACTTC
CASRPGTASYEQYF
>14|-|TRBJ2-1|TRBV7-9|-
TGTGCCAGCAGCCGGCAGAATAATTACAATGAGCAGTTCTTC
CASSRQNNYNEQFF